These 10 T cell receptor beta chains were all obtained from the same sample, sequenced in a study of low-dose radiotherapy and immunotherapy resistance in tumors. The time point denotes: after trial treatment. The treatment is: LDRT plus nivolumab, ipilimumab, low-dose cyclophosphamide and aspirin (RACIN trial). Covering alpha and beta chains, TRAV- and TRBV-specific primers were used for the first-strand cDNA. Over around 19 PCR cycles, TCRs were amplified from a constant-region primer and V-primer adapter. TCRdb used MiXCR to reprocess the reads, holding one entry per CDR3 protein. Among some 100,000 distinct CDR3 sequences, 20% to 25% were seen once, and the ten largest hold roughly 4.3%. The sample consisted of PBMCs, taken after low-dose radiotherapy plus immunotherapy. Receptors were obtained from a male donor with prostate cancer.

This clonotype has a count of ten or more. The chain recombines TRBV6-1 with TRBJ2-1; 11 nucleotides align to TRBD2. The CDR3 consists of 15 residues. Germline V gene lookup returns CDR1 MNHNS and CDR2 SASEGT. Losses at the gene ends were 11 bases for V and 4 bases for J; bases not matched to a gene: 10. CDR3 coding DNA: TGTGCCGCGGGTAGCGGGGGGGCCCAATACAATGAGCAGTTCTTC. Translation: CAAGSGGAQYNEQFF.

For this clonotype: This may come from a read error, since a much larger clone is one base off. The chain has TRBV11-2 and TRBJ2-2; D tentatively reads TRBD1 or TRBD2 (5 bases each). Germline V lookup: CDR1 SGHAT, CDR2 FQNNGV. The CDR3 has 18 residues. This CDR3 reads CASSPETVGSANTRELFF. The CDR3, as DNA: TGTGCCAGCAGCCCAGAGACAGTAGGGAGTGCGAACACCAGGGAGCTGTTTTTT.

This clonotype was seen at least ten times. This sequence joins TRBV24-1 and TRBJ1-5; D not resolved. The germline V gene has CDR1 KGHDR and CDR2 SFDVKD. CDR3 length: 13 residues. V lost 5 bases to trimming and J lost 7 bases, with 11 bases between them. CDR3 sequence reads: CATSGGIGQPQHF. CDR3 DNA: TGTGCCACCAGTGGAGGGATCGGGCAGCCCCAGCATTTT.

Comment on this clonotype: A far larger clone is just one base off, so this is likely a read error. The chain joins TRBV5-1 to TRBJ2-1, with 9 bases identical to TRBD1. The J segment lost 10 bases and the V segment lost 3 bases, leaving 11 bases of the junction unmatched. The CDR3 runs to 15 residues. CDR1 is SGHRS, CDR2 YFSETQ, per germline. The CDR3 DNA follows: TGCGCCAGCAGCTCCCAGACAGGGGGTGGGTACGAGCAGTTCTTC. This translates into CASSSQTGGGYEQFF.

This clonotype was counted many times. The CDR3, as DNA: TGTGCCAGCAGCTTAGAATGGACTAAGTCCGAGCAGTACTTC. Protein product: CASSLEWTKSEQYF. The chain joins TRBV11-2 to TRBJ2-7; a weak D match, TRBD2 (6 bases). Germline V gives CDR1 SGHAT, CDR2 FQNNGV. Trimming took off 0 bases at V and 6 bases at J, with 12 bases between the two ends. The length of the CDR3 is 14 residues.

This clonotype was found a few times. The chain has TRBV2 and TRBJ2-5; 7 bases fit TRBD1. Per germline, CDR1 SNHLY and CDR2 FYNNEI. The CDR3 is made up of 14 amino acids. V shed 3 bases and J 7 bases; nucleotides not matched to a gene: 8. The CDR3 protein is CASSEMGQSATQYF. CDR3 DNA: TGTGCCAGCAGTGAGATGGGACAGTCTGCGACCCAGTACTTC. Full variable domain (missing parts from reference TRBV2 and TRBJ2-5): EPEVTQTPSHQVTQMGQEVILRCVPISNHLYFYWYRQILGQKVEFLVSFYNNEISEKSEIFDDQFSVERPDGSNFTLKIRSTKLEDSAMYFCASSEMGQSATQYFGPGTRLLVL.

This chain uses TRBV28 with TRBJ1-1; 7 bases fit TRBD1. J was trimmed by 1 base and V by 7 bases; bases with no gene match: 9. Germline V gene sequence: CDR1 MDHEN, CDR2 SYDVKM. This CDR3 contains 15 residues. This CDR3 reads CASTREGATNTEAFF. In DNA form, the CDR3 reads TGTGCCAGCACCCGGGAGGGGGCTACGAACACTGAAGCTTTCTTT. The entire variable domain, with the rest obtained from reference TRBV28 and TRBJ1-1, is as follows: DVKVTQSSRYLVKRTGEKVFLECVQDMDHENMFWYRQDPGLGLRLIYFSYDVKMKEKGDIPEGYSVSREKKERFSLILESASTNQTSMYLCASTREGATNTEAFFGQGTRLTVV.

This clonotype has a count of ten or more. The chain carries TRBV20-1 and TRBJ2-5, with 11 bases identical to TRBD2. V dropped 0 bases and J dropped 4; count of bases not matched to a gene: 7. This CDR3 is 16 amino acids long. Germline CDR1 reads DFQATT; CDR2 reads SNEGSKA (reference sequence). CDR3: CSARDVSGGARETQYF. Here the CDR3 DNA reads TGCAGTGCTAGAGACGTTAGCGGGGGGGCTCGAGAGACCCAGTACTTC.

The chain carries TRBV11-2 and TRBJ2-3, with 14 bases lining up with TRBD2. The CDR3 length is 17 residues. Germline CDR1 and CDR2: SGHAT and FQNNGV. The V gene end was trimmed by 0 bases and the J gene end by 2 bases; junction bases not matched to a gene: 1. CDR3 in DNA: TGTGCCAGCAGCTTAGAGGGACTAGCGGGGGCCACAGATACGCAGTATTTT. This gives the protein CASSLEGLAGATDTQYF. Supplemented by reference TRBV11-2 and TRBJ2-3, the full variable domain reads EAGVAQSPRYKIIEKRQSVAFWCNPISGHATLYWYQQILGQGPKLLIQFQNNGVVDDSQLPKDRFSAERLKGVDSTLKIQPAKLEDSAVYLCASSLEGLAGATDTQYFGPGTRLTVL.

This clonotype was detected many times. J is TRBJ2-3 and V is TRBV4-3, with 9 positions matching TRBD2. Germline values: CDR1 LGHNA, CDR2 YSLEER. The trim removed 0 bases at V and 5 bases at J, leaving 6 bases unmatched. The CDR3 covers 16 residues. The CDR3 loop reads CASSQEARGGIDTQYF. The CDR3 nucleotides are TGCGCCAGCAGCCAAGAGGCGCGGGGGGGCATAGATACGCAGTATTTT.